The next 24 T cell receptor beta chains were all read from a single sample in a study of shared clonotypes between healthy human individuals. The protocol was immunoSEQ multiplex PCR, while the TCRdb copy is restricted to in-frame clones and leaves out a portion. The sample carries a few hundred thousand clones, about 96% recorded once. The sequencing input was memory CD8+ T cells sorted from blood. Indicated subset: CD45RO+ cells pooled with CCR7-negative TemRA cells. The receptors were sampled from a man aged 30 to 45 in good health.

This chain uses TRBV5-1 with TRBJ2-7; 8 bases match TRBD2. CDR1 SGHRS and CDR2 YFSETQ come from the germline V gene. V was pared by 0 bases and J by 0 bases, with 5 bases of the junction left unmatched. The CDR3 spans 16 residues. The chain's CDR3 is CASSLGRLAGSYEQYF. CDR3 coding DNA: TGCGCCAGCAGCTTGGGTCGGCTAGCGGGCTCCTACGAGCAGTACTTC. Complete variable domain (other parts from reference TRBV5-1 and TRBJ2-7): KAGVTQTPRYLIKTRGQQVTLSCSPISGHRSVSWYQQTPGQGLQFLFEYFSETQRNKGNFPGRFSGRQFSNSRSEMNVSTLELGDSALYLCASSLGRLAGSYEQYFGPGTRLTVT.

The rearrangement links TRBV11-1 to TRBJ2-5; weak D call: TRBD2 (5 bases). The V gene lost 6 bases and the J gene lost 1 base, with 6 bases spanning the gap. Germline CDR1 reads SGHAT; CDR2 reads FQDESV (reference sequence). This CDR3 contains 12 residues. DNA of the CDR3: TGTGCCAGCAGGGGGAGCCAAGAGACCCAGTACTTC. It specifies CASRGSQETQYF.

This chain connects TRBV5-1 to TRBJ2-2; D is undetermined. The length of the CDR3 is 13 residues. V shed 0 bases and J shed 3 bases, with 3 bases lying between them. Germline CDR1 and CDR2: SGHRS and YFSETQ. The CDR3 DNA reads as TGCGCCAGCAGCTTGGGGTACACCGGGGAGCTGTTTTTT. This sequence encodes CASSLGYTGELFF.

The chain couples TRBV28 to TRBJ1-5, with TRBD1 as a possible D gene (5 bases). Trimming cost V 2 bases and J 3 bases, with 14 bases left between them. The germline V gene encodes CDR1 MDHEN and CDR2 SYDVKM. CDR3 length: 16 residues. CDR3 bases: TGTGCCAGCAGTTTAAGACCGGGGGTCAACAATCAGCCCCAGCATTTT. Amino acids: CASSLRPGVNNQPQHF.

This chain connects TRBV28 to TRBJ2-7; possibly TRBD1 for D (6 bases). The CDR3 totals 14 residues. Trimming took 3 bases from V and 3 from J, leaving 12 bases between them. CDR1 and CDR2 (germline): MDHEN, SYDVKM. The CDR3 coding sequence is TGTGCCAGCAGTTTGGTGGGGGCTAACTACGAGCAGTACTTC. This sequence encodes CASSLVGANYEQYF.

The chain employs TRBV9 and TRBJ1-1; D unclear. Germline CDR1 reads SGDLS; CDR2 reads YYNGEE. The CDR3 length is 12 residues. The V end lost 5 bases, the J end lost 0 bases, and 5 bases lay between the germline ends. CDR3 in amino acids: CASSKMNTEAFF. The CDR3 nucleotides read TGTGCCAGCAGTAAGATGAACACTGAAGCTTTCTTT. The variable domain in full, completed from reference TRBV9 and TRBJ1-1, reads DSGVTQTPKHLITATGQRVTLRCSPRSGDLSVYWYQQSLDQGLQFLIQYYNGEERAKGNILERFSAQQFPDLHSELNLSSLELGDSALYFCASSKMNTEAFFGQGTRLTVV.

The CDR3 sequence: CASRPEANTGELFF. As DNA, the CDR3 is TGCGCCAGCAGACCAGAGGCGAACACCGGGGAGCTGTTTTTT. The rearrangement links TRBV5-1 to TRBJ2-2; the D is unclear. The V gene lost 5 bases and the J gene lost 0 bases, with 8 bases spanning the gap. This CDR3 has 14 residues. Germline V CDR1 and CDR2: SGHRS, YFSETQ.

CDR3 loop: CASSEGGRSGTSGTYEQYF. The CDR3, as DNA: TGCGCCAGCAGTGAGGGAGGCAGGTCCGGGACTAGCGGGACGTACGAGCAGTACTTC. The rearrangement uses TRBV10-2 and TRBJ2-7, with 13 nucleotides matching TRBD2. Trimming cost V 2 bases and J 4 bases; bases outside gene matches: 14. Per the germline V gene, CDR1 is WSHSY and CDR2 is SAAADI. The CDR3 has 19 amino acids.

In DNA form, the CDR3 reads TGTGCCAGCAGTGGACCATCCGAGGCTTTCTTT. Translation gives CASSGPSEAFF. V and J are TRBV2 and TRBJ1-1; D remains ambiguous. The V gene lost 4 bases and the J gene lost 11 bases, with 11 bases spanning the gap. CDR1 is SNHLY and CDR2 is FYNNEI in the germline V gene. The CDR3 has 11 residues.

Written as DNA, the CDR3 is TGTGCCTGGATGGTGGGCCCCGCCTACGAGCAGTACTTC. This sequence encodes CAWMVGPAYEQYF. V gene TRBV30 combines with J gene TRBJ2-7; D is unresolved. Germline V gene data show CDR1 as GTSNPN and CDR2 as SVGIG (reference sequence). V gave up 4 bases and J gave up 2 bases, with 12 bases separating them. The CDR3 extends over 13 amino acids.

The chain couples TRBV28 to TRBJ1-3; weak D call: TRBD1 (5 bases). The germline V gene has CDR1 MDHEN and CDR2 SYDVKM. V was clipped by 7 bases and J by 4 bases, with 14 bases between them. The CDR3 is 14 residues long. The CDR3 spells CASIPQESGNTIYF. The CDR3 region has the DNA TGTGCCAGCATACCACAGGAATCGGGAAACACCATATATTTT. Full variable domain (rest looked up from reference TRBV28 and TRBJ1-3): DVKVTQSSRYLVKRTGEKVFLECVQDMDHENMFWYRQDPGLGLRLIYFSYDVKMKEKGDIPEGYSVSREKKERFSLILESASTNQTSMYLCASIPQESGNTIYFGEGSWLTVV.

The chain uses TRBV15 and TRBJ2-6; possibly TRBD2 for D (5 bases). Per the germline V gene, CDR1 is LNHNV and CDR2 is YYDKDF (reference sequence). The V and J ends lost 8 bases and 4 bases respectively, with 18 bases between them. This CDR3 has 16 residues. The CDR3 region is CATRWAGLRGANVLTF. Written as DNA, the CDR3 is TGTGCCACCCGGTGGGCGGGCCTACGAGGGGCCAACGTCCTGACTTTC.

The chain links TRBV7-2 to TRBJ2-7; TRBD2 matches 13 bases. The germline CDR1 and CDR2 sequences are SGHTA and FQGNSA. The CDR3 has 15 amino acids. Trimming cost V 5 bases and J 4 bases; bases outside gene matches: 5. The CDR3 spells CASSPGLAGPYEQYF. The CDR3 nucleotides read TGTGCCAGCAGCCCGGGACTAGCGGGACCTTACGAGCAGTACTTC.

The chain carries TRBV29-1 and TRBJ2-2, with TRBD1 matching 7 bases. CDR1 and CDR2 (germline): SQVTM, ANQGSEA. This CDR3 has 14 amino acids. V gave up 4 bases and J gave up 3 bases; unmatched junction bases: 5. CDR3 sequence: CSVGTDRDTGELFF. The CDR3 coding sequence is TGCAGCGTTGGAACCGACAGGGACACCGGGGAGCTGTTTTTT.

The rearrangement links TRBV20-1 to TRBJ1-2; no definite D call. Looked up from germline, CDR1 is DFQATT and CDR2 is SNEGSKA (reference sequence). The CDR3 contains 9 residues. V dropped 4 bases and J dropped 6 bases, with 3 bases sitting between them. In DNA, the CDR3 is TGCAGTGCTATGAATGGCTACACCTTC. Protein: CSAMNGYTF.

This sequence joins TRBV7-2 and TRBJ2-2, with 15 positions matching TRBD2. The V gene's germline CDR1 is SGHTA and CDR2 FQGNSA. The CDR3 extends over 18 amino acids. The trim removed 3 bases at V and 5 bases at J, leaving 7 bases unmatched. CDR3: CASSLTGLAGGGTGELFF. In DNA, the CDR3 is TGTGCCAGCAGCTTGACTGGACTAGCGGGAGGGGGGACCGGGGAGCTGTTTTTT.

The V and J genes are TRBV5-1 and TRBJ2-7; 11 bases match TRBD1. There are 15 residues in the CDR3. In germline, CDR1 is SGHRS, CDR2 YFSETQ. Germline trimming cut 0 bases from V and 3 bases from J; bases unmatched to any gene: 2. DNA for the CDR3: TGCGCCAGCAGCTTGGGCGGGACAGGGGGCTACGAGCAGTACTTC. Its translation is CASSLGGTGGYEQYF.

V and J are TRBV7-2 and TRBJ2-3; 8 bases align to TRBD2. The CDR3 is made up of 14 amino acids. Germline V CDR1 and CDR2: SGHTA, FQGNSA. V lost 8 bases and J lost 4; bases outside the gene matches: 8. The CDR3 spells CASRATGGPDTQYF. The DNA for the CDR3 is TGTGCCAGCCGGGCAACGGGAGGGCCAGATACGCAGTATTTT.

The CDR3 region has the DNA TGCGCCAGCAGTGTTTCAGAACGGGCCTCCTACGAGCAGTACTTC. Amino acid sequence: CASSVSERASYEQYF. J is TRBJ2-7 and V is TRBV10-2, with D hard to call. CDR3 length: 15 residues. With 4 bases removed from V and 0 bases from J, the gap between germline ends came to 13 bases. Germline CDR1 reads WSHSY; CDR2 reads SAAADI.

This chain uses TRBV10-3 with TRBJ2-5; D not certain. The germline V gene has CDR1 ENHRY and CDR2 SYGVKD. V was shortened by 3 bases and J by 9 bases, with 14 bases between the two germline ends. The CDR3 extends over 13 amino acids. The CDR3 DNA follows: TGTGCCATCAGTGATATGCTGGTCTTACCCCAGTACTTC. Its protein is CAISDMLVLPQYF.

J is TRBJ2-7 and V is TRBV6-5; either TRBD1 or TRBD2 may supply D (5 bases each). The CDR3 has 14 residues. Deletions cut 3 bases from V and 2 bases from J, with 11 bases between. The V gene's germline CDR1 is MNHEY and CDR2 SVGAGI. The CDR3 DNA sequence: TGTGCCAGCAGTTATCGGCAGGGACCCTACGAGCAGTACTTC. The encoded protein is CASSYRQGPYEQYF.

The CDR3 DNA sequence: TGTGCCAGCAGCTTAGTAGACTCCTCCTACGAGCAGTACTTC. The encoded protein is CASSLVDSSYEQYF. The rearrangement links TRBV11-2 to TRBJ2-7; no firm D call. From germline, CDR1 is SGHAT and CDR2 FQNNGV. The CDR3 runs to 14 residues. V lost 1 base to trimming and J lost 0 bases, with 7 bases between them. The full variable domain, with the rest looked up from reference TRBV11-2 and TRBJ2-7, is EAGVAQSPRYKIIEKRQSVAFWCNPISGHATLYWYQQILGQGPKLLIQFQNNGVVDDSQLPKDRFSAERLKGVDSTLKIQPAKLEDSAVYLCASSLVDSSYEQYFGPGTRLTVT.

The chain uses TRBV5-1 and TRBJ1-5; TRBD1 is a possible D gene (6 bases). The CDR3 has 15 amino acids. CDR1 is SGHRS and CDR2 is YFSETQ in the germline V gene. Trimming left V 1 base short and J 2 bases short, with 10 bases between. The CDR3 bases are TGCGCCAGCAGCTTGACAGGGTTGGGCAATCAGCCCCAGCATTTT. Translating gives CASSLTGLGNQPQHF.

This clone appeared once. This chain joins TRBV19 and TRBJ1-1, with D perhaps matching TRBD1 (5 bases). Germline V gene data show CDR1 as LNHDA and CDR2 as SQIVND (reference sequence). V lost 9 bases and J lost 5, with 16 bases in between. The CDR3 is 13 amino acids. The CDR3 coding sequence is TGTGCCAGCCTGGGGCAGGCCGGGACTGAAGCTTTCTTT. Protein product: CASLGQAGTEAFF.